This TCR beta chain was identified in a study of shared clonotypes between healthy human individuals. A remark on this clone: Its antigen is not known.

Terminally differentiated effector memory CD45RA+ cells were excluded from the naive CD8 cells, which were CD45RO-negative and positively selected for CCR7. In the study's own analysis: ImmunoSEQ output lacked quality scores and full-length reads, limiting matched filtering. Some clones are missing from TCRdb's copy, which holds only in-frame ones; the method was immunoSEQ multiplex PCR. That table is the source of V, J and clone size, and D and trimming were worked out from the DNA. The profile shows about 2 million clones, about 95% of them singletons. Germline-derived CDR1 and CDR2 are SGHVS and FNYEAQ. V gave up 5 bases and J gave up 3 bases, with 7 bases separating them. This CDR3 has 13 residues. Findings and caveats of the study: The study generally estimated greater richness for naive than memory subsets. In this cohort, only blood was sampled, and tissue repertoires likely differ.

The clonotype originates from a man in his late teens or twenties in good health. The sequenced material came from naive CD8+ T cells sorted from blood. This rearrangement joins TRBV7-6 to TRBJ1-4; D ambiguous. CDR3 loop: CASSPGSNEKLFF. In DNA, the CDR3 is TGTGCCAGCAGCCCTGGGTCTAATGAAAAACTGTTTTTT.